Below, 15 T cell receptor beta chains from the same sample are listed, as sequenced in a study of shared clonotypes between healthy human individuals. Method: immunoSEQ multiplex PCR; TCRdb's copy keeps in-frame clones and lacks some. The sample lists roughly 1 million clones, about 84% occurring once. The sample comprised memory CD4+ T cells from PBMCs. As to subset: CD45RA-negative fraction. The receptors derive from a man aged 18 to 35 in good health. Some clones in this sample may be carry-over from other donors' samples.

V is TRBV1 and J is TRBJ2-7; the table names TRBD2, a call not compared with the DNA. TRBV1 constitutes a pseudogene. The CDR3 is 16 residues long. The CDR3 DNA reads TGCACCAGCAGCCCTTATTGCGGGGAGGGCCGACACGAGCAGTACTTC. Residues: CTSSPYCGEGRHEQYF.

The genes are TRBV18 and TRBJ1-1, with 10 bases that match TRBD1. Germline values: CDR1 KGHSH, CDR2 LQKENI. This CDR3 region has 17 residues. J was trimmed by 5 bases and V by 1 base; bases with no gene match: 10. The CDR3 bases are TGTGCCAGCTCACCACGCGTCCCCGGGACAGGGGTAACTGAAGCTTTCTTT. Its protein is CASSPRVPGTGVTEAFF.

In its sample, this clone was seen a few times. V gene TRBV19 combines with J gene TRBJ1-5; 10 nucleotides line up with TRBD1. The germline CDR1 and CDR2 sequences are LNHDA and SQIVND (reference sequence). This CDR3 spans 17 amino acids. The trim removed 6 bases at V and 2 bases at J, leaving 10 bases unmatched. The CDR3 here is CASSPRDRGTGNQPQHF. In nucleotides, the CDR3 is TGTGCCAGTAGCCCCCGGGACAGGGGAACTGGCAATCAGCCCCAGCATTTT.

This clone was detected only once. The chain joins TRBV5-6 to TRBJ1-1, with TRBD1 matching over 7 bases. The CDR3 is 18 amino acids. Germline loops: CDR1 SGHDT, CDR2 YYEEEE. V lost 3 bases, J lost 2 bases, and 16 bases stayed unmatched. CDR3 DNA sequence: TGTGCCAGCAGCTCCGAGGACAGGTTCGTGTTCGGTAACACTGAAGCTTTCTTT. Its protein product is CASSSEDRFVFGNTEAFF. Full variable domain (outside the CDR3, taken from reference TRBV5-6 and TRBJ1-1): DAGVTQSPTHLIKTRGQQVTLRCSPKSGHDTVSWYQQALGQGPQFIFQYYEEEERQRGNFPDRFSGHQFPNYSSELNVNALLLGDSALYLCASSSEDRFVFGNTEAFFGQGTRLTVV.

This clone was counted a single time. The CDR3 spells CASSADRGRTGELFF. DNA of the CDR3: TGTGCCAGCAGCGCTGACAGGGGGCGGACCGGGGAGCTGTTTTTT. The V and J genes are TRBV7-9 and TRBJ2-2, with 10 bases fitting TRBD1. Germline V gene data show CDR1 as SEHNR and CDR2 as FQNEAQ (reference sequence). CDR3 length: 15 residues. The trim removed 5 bases at V and 5 bases at J, leaving 5 bases unmatched.

This CDR3 is CASSFETGGSTDTQYF. The CDR3 region has the DNA TGTGCCAGCAGTTTCGAAACAGGGGGTTCCACAGATACGCAGTATTTT. The J gene is TRBJ2-3, the V gene TRBV28, with 8 positions matching TRBD1. V trimming: 3 bases; J trimming: 2 bases; junction bases outside the gene matches: 7. The germline V gene encodes CDR1 MDHEN and CDR2 SYDVKM. This CDR3 spans 16 amino acids.

Details on this clone: This likely traces to a read error, being one base from a far larger clone. V and J are TRBV7-8 and TRBJ2-7; D unclear. The CDR3 totals 15 residues. V gave up 6 bases and J gave up 2 bases, with 17 bases separating them. Germline lookup yields CDR1 SGHVS and CDR2 FQNEAQ. CDR3 DNA sequence: TGTGCCAGCAGTTTCCTCCGCTGCTCACCCTACGAGCAGTACTTC. This gives the protein CASSFLRCSPYEQYF.

CDR3 bases: TGTGCCAGCAGCCCCCAGTCCGGTCAAGAGACCCAGTACTTC. Amino acids: CASSPQSGQETQYF. J is TRBJ2-5 and V is TRBV4-2; the D is unclear. CDR3 length: 14 residues. The V end lost 4 bases, the J end lost 2 bases, and 11 bases lay between the germline ends. Germline CDR1 and CDR2: LGHNA and YNFKEQ.

The J gene is TRBJ2-3, the V gene TRBV21-1; the table's TRBD1 call for D was not verified on the DNA. TRBV21-1 counts as a pseudogene. The CDR3 totals 15 residues. The CDR3 region has the DNA TGTGCCAGCAGCAAAGCGGACAGGGCGTCAGATACGCAGTATTTT. As protein: CASSKADRASDTQYF.

The chain couples TRBV5-4 to TRBJ2-3; the D is unclear. Germline-derived CDR1 and CDR2 are SGHNT and YYREEE (reference sequence). V lost 2 bases, J lost 0 bases, and 13 bases lay in between. The CDR3 contains 16 residues. CDR3 protein: CASSLLLGGSTDTQYF. The CDR3 coding sequence is TGTGCCAGCAGCTTATTACTCGGTGGGAGCACAGATACGCAGTATTTT.

This clone was counted between two and nine times. CDR3 residues: CAWLAGAYEQFF. The DNA of the CDR3 is TGTGCCTGGTTAGCGGGAGCGTACGAGCAGTTCTTC. The chain joins TRBV30 to TRBJ2-1; 9 nucleotides match TRBD2. There are 12 residues in the CDR3. Germline CDR1 GTSNPN, CDR2 SVGIG (reference sequence). J lost 10 bases, V lost 5 bases, and 6 bases had no gene match.

This clone was detected only once. The chain recombines TRBV4-3 with TRBJ1-2; TRBD1 matches at 9 bases. There are 16 residues in the CDR3. Losses at the gene ends were 4 bases for V and 0 bases for J; bases not matched to a gene: 6. CDR1 and CDR2 (germline): LGHNA, YSLEER. CDR3 coding DNA: TGCGCCAGCAGCCGCCAAGGGACAGGGTCTAACTATGGCTACACCTTC. Translated, it gives CASSRQGTGSNYGYTF.

This clone was recorded once. This chain uses TRBV5-1 with TRBJ2-2; 12 bases fit TRBD2. V gave up 5 bases and J gave up 5 bases; unmatched junction bases: 1. The CDR3 has 14 residues. The germline CDR1 and CDR2 sequences are SGHRS and YFSETQ. CDR3 protein: CASRGLAGTGELFF. The CDR3 DNA reads TGCGCCAGCAGGGGACTAGCGGGTACCGGGGAGCTGTTTTTT.

V usage is TRBV28 and J usage is TRBJ1-2, with D maybe TRBD1 (5 bases). The CDR3 spans 14 residues. Germline CDR1 MDHEN, CDR2 SYDVKM. Trimming shortened V by 2 bases and J by 2 bases, and 9 bases separated the two germline ends. This CDR3 is CASSLGGGNYGYTF. The CDR3, as DNA: TGTGCCAGCAGTTTAGGGGGGGGAAACTATGGCTACACCTTC.

The genes are TRBV15 and TRBJ2-7; TRBD2 is a possible D gene (5 bases). Trimming shortened V by 5 bases and J by 7 bases, and 15 bases separated the two germline ends. The CDR3 has 13 residues. Germline-derived CDR1 and CDR2 are LNHNV and YYDKDF (reference sequence). In DNA, the CDR3 is TGTGCCACCAGCGCCCGTCAACGAGGGGAGCAGTACTTC. This codes for CATSARQRGEQYF.